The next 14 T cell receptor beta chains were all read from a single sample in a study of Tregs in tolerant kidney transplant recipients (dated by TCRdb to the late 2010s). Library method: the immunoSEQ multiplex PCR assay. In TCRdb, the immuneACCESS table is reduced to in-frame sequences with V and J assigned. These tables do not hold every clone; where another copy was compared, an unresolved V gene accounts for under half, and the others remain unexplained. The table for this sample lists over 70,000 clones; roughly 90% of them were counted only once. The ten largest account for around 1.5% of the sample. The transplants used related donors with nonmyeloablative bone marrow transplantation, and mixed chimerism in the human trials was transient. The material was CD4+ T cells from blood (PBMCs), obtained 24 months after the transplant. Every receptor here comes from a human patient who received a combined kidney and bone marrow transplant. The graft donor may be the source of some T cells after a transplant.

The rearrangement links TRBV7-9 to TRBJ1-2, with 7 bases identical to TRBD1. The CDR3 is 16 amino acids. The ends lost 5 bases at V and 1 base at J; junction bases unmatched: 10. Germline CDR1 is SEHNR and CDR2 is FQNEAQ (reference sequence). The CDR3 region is CASSTPSGGLNYGYTF. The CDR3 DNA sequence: TGTGCCAGCAGCACGCCATCAGGGGGTCTTAACTATGGCTACACCTTC.

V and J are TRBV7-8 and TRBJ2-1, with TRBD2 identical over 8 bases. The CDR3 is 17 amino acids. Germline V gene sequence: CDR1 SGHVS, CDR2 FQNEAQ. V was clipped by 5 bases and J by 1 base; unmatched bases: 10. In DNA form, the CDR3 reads TGTGCCAGCAGCGGTAGTGGCCTAGCGGGTTCCTACAATGAGCAGTTCTTC. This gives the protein CASSGSGLAGSYNEQFF.

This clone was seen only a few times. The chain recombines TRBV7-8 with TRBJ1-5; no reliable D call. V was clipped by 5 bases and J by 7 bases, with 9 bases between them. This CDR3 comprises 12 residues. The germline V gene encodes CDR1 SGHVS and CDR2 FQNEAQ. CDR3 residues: CASSHLMQPQHF. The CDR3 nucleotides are TGTGCCAGCAGCCACTTAATGCAGCCCCAGCATTTT.

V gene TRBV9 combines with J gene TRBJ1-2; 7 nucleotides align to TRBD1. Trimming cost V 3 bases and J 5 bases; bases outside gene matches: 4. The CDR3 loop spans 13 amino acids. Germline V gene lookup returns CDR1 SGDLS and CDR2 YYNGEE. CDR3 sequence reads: CASSGLTGYGYTF. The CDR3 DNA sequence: TGTGCCAGCAGCGGTCTGACAGGGTATGGCTACACCTTC. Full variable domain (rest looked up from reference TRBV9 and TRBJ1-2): DSGVTQTPKHLITATGQRVTLRCSPRSGDLSVYWYQQSLDQGLQFLIQYYNGEERAKGNILERFSAQQFPDLHSELNLSSLELGDSALYFCASSGLTGYGYTFGSGTRLTVV.

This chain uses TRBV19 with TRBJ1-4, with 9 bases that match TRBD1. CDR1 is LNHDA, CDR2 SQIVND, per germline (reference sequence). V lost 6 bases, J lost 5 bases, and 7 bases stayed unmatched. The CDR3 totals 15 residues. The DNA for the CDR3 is TGTGCCAGTAGAACAGGGGGCGGGATGAATGAAAAACTGTTTTTT. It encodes CASRTGGGMNEKLFF.

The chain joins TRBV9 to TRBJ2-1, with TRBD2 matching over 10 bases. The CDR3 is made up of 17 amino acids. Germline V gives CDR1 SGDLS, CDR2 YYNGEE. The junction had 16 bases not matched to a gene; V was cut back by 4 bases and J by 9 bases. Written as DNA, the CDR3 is TGTGCCAGCAGCCCCCGAAAGACTAGCGGGTTTAGTGTTGAGCAGTTCTTC. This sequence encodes CASSPRKTSGFSVEQFF. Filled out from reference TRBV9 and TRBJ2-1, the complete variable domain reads DSGVTQTPKHLITATGQRVTLRCSPRSGDLSVYWYQQSLDQGLQFLIQYYNGEERAKGNILERFSAQQFPDLHSELNLSSLELGDSALYFCASSPRKTSGFSVEQFFGPGTRLTVL.

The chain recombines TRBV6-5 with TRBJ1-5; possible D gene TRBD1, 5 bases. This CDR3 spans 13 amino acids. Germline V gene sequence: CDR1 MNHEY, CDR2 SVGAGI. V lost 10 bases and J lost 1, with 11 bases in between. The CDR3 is CATGSGSNQPQHF. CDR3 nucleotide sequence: TGTGCCACCGGTTCAGGGAGCAATCAGCCCCAGCATTTT.

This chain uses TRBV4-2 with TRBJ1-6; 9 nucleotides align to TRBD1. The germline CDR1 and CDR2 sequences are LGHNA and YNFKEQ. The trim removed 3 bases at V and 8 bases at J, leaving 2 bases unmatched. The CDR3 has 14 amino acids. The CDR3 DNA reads TGTGCCAGCAGCCAGACAGGGGGTGATTCACCCCTCCACTTT. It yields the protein CASSQTGGDSPLHF.

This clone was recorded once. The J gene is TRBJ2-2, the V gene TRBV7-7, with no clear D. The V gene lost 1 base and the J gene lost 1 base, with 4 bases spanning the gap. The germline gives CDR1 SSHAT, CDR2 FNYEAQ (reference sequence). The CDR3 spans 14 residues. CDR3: CASSLDRNTGELFF. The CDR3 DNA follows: TGTGCCAGCAGCTTAGATCGGAACACCGGGGAGCTGTTTTTT.

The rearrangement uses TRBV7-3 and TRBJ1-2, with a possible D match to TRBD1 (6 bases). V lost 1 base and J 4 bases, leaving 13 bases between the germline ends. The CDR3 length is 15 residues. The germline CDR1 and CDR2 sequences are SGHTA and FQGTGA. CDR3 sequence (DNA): TGTGCCAGCAGCTTAAACGGGGGGCGCGGCTATGGCTACACCTTC. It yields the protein CASSLNGGRGYGYTF.

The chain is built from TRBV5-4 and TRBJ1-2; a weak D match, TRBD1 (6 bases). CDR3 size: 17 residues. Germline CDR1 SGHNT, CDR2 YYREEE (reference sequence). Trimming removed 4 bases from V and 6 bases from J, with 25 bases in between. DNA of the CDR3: TGTGCCAGCAGCGCACACCCACCGGGACAAATTAGGGATGGCTACACCTTC. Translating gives CASSAHPPGQIRDGYTF.

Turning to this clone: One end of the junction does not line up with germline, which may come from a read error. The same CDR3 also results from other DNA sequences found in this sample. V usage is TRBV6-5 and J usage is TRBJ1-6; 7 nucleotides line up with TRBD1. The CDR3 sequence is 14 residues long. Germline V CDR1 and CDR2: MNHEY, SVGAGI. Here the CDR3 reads CASSFGTVNSPLHF. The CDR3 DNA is TGTGCCAGCAGTTTTGGGACAGTCAATTCCCCCCTCCACTTT.

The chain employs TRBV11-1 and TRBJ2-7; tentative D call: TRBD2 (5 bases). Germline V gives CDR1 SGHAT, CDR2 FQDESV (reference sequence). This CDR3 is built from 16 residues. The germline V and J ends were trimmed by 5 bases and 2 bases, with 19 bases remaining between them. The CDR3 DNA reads TGTGCCAGCAGCGGACGGAGAGAAGCGGTAACCTACGAGCAGTACTTC. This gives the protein CASSGRREAVTYEQYF.

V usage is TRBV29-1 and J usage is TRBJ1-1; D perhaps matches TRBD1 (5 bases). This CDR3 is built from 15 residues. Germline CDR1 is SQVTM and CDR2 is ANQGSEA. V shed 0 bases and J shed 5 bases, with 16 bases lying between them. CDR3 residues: CSVEDRRGLGTEAFF. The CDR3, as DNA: TGCAGCGTTGAAGATCGGCGGGGCTTGGGTACTGAAGCTTTCTTT.